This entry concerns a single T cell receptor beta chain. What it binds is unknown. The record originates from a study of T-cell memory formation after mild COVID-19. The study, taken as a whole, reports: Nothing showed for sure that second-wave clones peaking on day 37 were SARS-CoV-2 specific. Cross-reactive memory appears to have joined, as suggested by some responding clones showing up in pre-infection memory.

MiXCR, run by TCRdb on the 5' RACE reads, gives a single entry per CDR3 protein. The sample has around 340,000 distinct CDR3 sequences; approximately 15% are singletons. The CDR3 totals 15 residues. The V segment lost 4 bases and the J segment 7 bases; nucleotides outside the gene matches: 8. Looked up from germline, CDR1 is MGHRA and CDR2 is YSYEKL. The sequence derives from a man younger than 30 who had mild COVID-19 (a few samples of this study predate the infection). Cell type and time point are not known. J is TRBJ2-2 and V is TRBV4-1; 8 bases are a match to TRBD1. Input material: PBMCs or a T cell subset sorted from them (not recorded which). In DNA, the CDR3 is TGCGCCAGCAGCCGCCGGACAGGGAGTAACGGGGAGCTGTTTTTT. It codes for CASSRRTGSNGELFF.